Following are 30 T cell receptor beta chains from one sample sequenced in a study of blood T cell repertoires in COVID-19. The protocol was immunoSEQ multiplex PCR, while the TCRdb copy is restricted to in-frame clones and leaves out a portion. The sample has about 110,000 clones; approximately 86% are singletons. The sequencing input was peripheral blood. These receptors all stem from a man aged 35 to 55 with acute or convalescent COVID-19.

About this clone itself: At one end the junction does not follow the germline gene, possibly because of a read error. The gene calls are TRBV5-1 and TRBJ1-6; perhaps TRBD1 as D (6 bases). The CDR3 has 17 amino acids. CDR1 is SGHRS and CDR2 is YFSETQ in the germline V gene. CDR3 DNA: TGCGCCAGCAGTTTGGGGGCAGGGATTTCCACCAATTCACCCCTCCACTTT. Translated: CASSLGAGISTNSPLHF.

The chain couples TRBV7-2 to TRBJ1-1; 12 bases are shared with TRBD1. Germline V gene lookup returns CDR1 SGHTA and CDR2 FQGNSA. V lost 1 base to trimming and J lost 2 bases; unmatched junction nucleotides: 5. The CDR3 runs to 17 residues. The CDR3 is CASSLVGTGGPNTEAFF. Here the CDR3 DNA reads TGTGCCAGCAGCTTAGTGGGGACAGGGGGCCCTAACACTGAAGCTTTCTTT.

The chain is built from TRBV5-1 and TRBJ1-1; 8 nucleotides agree with TRBD1. CDR1 is SGHRS and CDR2 is YFSETQ in the germline V gene. The CDR3 runs to 18 residues. V dropped 2 bases and J dropped 4; count of bases not matched to a gene: 16. The CDR3 reads CASSLGGTQGAFGTEAFF. The CDR3 nucleotides are TGCGCCAGCAGCTTAGGAGGGACTCAGGGGGCTTTTGGCACTGAAGCTTTCTTT.

The V and J genes are TRBV7-8 and TRBJ1-2, with 7 nucleotides matching TRBD1. The CDR3 consists of 20 residues. Germline assignment: CDR1 SGHVS and CDR2 FQNEAQ. The ends lost 1 base at V and 5 bases at J; junction bases unmatched: 22. The CDR3 loop reads CASSLGVHTGQGTVGYGYTF. CDR3 bases: TGTGCCAGCAGCTTAGGCGTCCATACCGGACAAGGGACAGTAGGGTATGGCTACACCTTC.

This clone was seen a single time. V and J are TRBV13 and TRBJ2-7; 7 bases agree with TRBD2. J lost 4 bases, V lost 3 bases, and 6 bases had no gene match. From germline, CDR1 is PRHDT and CDR2 FYEKMQ (reference sequence). The CDR3 sequence is 14 residues long. The CDR3 nucleotides read TGTGCCAGCAGCTTGAGGGCTAGCGGTTACGAGCAGTACTTC. It translates to CASSLRASGYEQYF.

The chain joins TRBV7-2 to TRBJ1-2; weak D call: TRBD1 (5 bases). V was clipped by 6 bases and J by 7 bases, with 18 bases between them. This CDR3 has 14 amino acids. Per germline, CDR1 SGHTA and CDR2 FQGNSA. CDR3 in DNA: TGTGCCAGCAGAGTGGCGGGGGGAAATGGTGGCTACACCTTC. Its protein is CASRVAGGNGGYTF.

The chain is built from TRBV11-2 and TRBJ1-1; no clear D gene. This CDR3 has 16 residues. Germline V gives CDR1 SGHAT, CDR2 FQNNGV. V lost 8 bases, J lost 0 bases, and 19 bases lay in between. CDR3 amino acids: CASSVGQEVLNTEAFF. As DNA, the CDR3 is TGTGCCAGCTCCGTCGGGCAGGAGGTATTGAACACTGAAGCTTTCTTT.

V and J are TRBV3-1 (or the pseudogene TRBV3-2) and TRBJ1-2; 10 bases fit TRBD1. There are 15 residues in the CDR3. V dropped 1 base and J dropped 4; count of bases not matched to a gene: 3. Germline CDR1 and CDR2: LGHDT and YNNKEL (reference sequence). The CDR3 region has the DNA TGTGCCAGCAGCCAAGGACAGGGGGCAGGCTATGGCTACACCTTC. Its protein is CASSQGQGAGYGYTF.

This chain connects TRBV7-8 to TRBJ2-2; D remains ambiguous. From germline, CDR1 is SGHVS and CDR2 FQNEAQ. V lost 3 bases and J 7 bases, leaving 18 bases between the germline ends. This CDR3 region has 16 residues. This CDR3 is CASSLRVFTGIGELFF. The CDR3 DNA follows: TGTGCCAGCAGCTTGCGAGTCTTTACCGGTATCGGGGAGCTGTTTTTT.

The chain is built from TRBV9 and TRBJ1-3; 8 bases map to TRBD1. Germline loops: CDR1 SGDLS, CDR2 YYNGEE. CDR3 length: 15 amino acids. V lost 4 bases to trimming and J lost 5 bases; unmatched junction nucleotides: 8. In DNA, the CDR3 is TGTGCCAGCAGCACCCGACAGGGGAGAAGAAACACCATATATTTT. This sequence encodes CASSTRQGRRNTIYF.

This clone showed up just a few times. The V and J genes are TRBV19 and TRBJ2-7; maybe TRBD2 (5 bases). Trimming cost V 3 bases and J 7 bases, with 13 bases left between them. Germline V CDR1 and CDR2: LNHDA, SQIVND (reference sequence). There are 13 residues in the CDR3. For the CDR3, the DNA is TGTGCCAGTAGTATCGGGCTAGCAGGTGAGCAGTACTTC. Translated: CASSIGLAGEQYF. The variable domain in full, completed from reference TRBV19 and TRBJ2-7, reads DGGITQSPKYLFRKEGQNVTLSCEQNLNHDAMYWYRQDPGQGLRLIYYSQIVNDFQKGDIAEGYSVSREKKESFPLTVTSAQKNPTAFYLCASSIGLAGEQYFGPGTRLTVT.

The chain couples TRBV2 to TRBJ1-1; 7 nucleotides match TRBD1. The V segment lost 6 bases and the J segment 5 bases; nucleotides outside the gene matches: 18. Germline CDR1 and CDR2: SNHLY and FYNNEI. The CDR3 is made up of 17 amino acids. CDR3 bases: TGTGCCAGCAGGGACCACAGGGGACCAACCTCTTTTACTGAAGCTTTCTTT. It is translated as CASRDHRGPTSFTEAFF.

The gene calls are TRBV4-2 and TRBJ2-2; 8 bases are shared with TRBD2. Germline-derived CDR1 and CDR2 are LGHNA and YNFKEQ. The CDR3 contains 15 residues. Losses at the gene ends were 5 bases for V and 8 bases for J; bases not matched to a gene: 10. The CDR3 DNA reads TGTGCCAGCAGCTCCAGCGGGAGTCGCGCGGGGGAGCTGTTTTTT. It encodes CASSSSGSRAGELFF.

The genes are TRBV27 and TRBJ2-5; no definite D call. Per germline, CDR1 MNHEY and CDR2 SMNVEV (reference sequence). The CDR3 consists of 13 residues. V dropped 5 bases and J dropped 1 base, with 8 bases sitting between them. CDR3 in DNA: TGTGCCAGCAGTAGAATACTCCAAGAGACCCAGTACTTC. Translated, it gives CASSRILQETQYF.

The chain links TRBV9 to TRBJ1-2; D perhaps matches TRBD1 (6 bases). Germline V lookup: CDR1 SGDLS, CDR2 YYNGEE. V dropped 4 bases and J dropped 6 bases, with 16 bases sitting between them. This CDR3 has 14 amino acids. As DNA, the CDR3 is TGTGCCAGCAGCTCCCCCGGGGGGGCCCATGGCTACACCTTC. As protein: CASSSPGGAHGYTF.

The chain joins TRBV5-1 to TRBJ2-1; 12 bases align to TRBD2. This CDR3 region has 17 residues. V trimming: 4 bases; J trimming: 6 bases; junction bases outside the gene matches: 11. The V gene's germline CDR1 is SGHRS and CDR2 YFSETQ. CDR3 protein: CASSLRLAGEGGNEQFF. In DNA, the CDR3 is TGCGCCAGCAGCCTACGACTAGCGGGAGAGGGGGGCAATGAGCAGTTCTTC.

The CDR3 region is CASSQDGHSGDTQYF. The CDR3 DNA reads as TGCGCCAGCAGCCAAGATGGGCATTCGGGGGATACGCAGTATTTT. V is TRBV4-1 and J is TRBJ2-3, with D possibly TRBD2 on 5 matching bases. The CDR3 length is 15 residues. V lost 0 bases, J lost 6 bases, and 13 bases lay in between. CDR1 is MGHRA, CDR2 YSYEKL, per germline.

CDR3 in DNA: TGCAGCGTTGAGTGGACAGGGTCCTACGAGCAGTACTTC. The encoded protein is CSVEWTGSYEQYF. V gene TRBV29-1 combines with J gene TRBJ2-7; 8 nucleotides align to TRBD1. The V and J ends lost 3 bases and 1 base, in that order; junction bases with no gene match: 2. This CDR3 spans 13 amino acids. Germline CDR1 reads SQVTM; CDR2 reads ANQGSEA.

The genes are TRBV5-6 and TRBJ2-7, with TRBD2 matching 9 bases. V shed 7 bases, J shed 3 bases, and the junction held 14 bases outside the gene matches. Germline V gene sequence: CDR1 SGHDT, CDR2 YYEEEE. The CDR3 loop spans 16 amino acids. The CDR3 reads CASLKATGTSSYEQYF. For the CDR3, the DNA is TGTGCCAGCTTGAAGGCGACCGGGACTAGCAGCTACGAGCAGTACTTC. Full variable domain (outside the CDR3, taken from reference TRBV5-6 and TRBJ2-7): DAGVTQSPTHLIKTRGQQVTLRCSPKSGHDTVSWYQQALGQGPQFIFQYYEEEERQRGNFPDRFSGHQFPNYSSELNVNALLLGDSALYLCASLKATGTSSYEQYFGPGTRLTVT.

The J gene is TRBJ2-1, the V gene TRBV6-5; D perhaps matches TRBD2 (5 bases). Germline V gene data show CDR1 as MNHEY and CDR2 as SVGAGI. Trimming removed 5 bases from V and 0 bases from J, with 11 bases in between. The CDR3 extends over 15 amino acids. The DNA of the CDR3 is TGTGCCAGCAGTCTGGAGGTGAGCTCCTACAATGAGCAGTTCTTC. This sequence encodes CASSLEVSSYNEQFF.

This chain connects TRBV6-5 to TRBJ2-2; D is unclear. The CDR3 has 16 amino acids. CDR1 MNHEY and CDR2 SVGAGI come from the germline V gene. Between the trimmed V and J ends, which lost 2 bases and 2 bases, there was a span of 12 bases. The CDR3 sequence: CASSYGVGHNTGELFF. The CDR3 bases are TGTGCCAGCAGTTACGGAGTTGGTCATAACACCGGGGAGCTGTTTTTT.

The rearrangement links TRBV19 to TRBJ1-2, with D uncertain. CDR1 is LNHDA and CDR2 is SQIVND in the germline V gene (reference sequence). CDR3 length equals 12 residues. V was cut by 1 base and J by 7 bases, with 7 bases left in between. The CDR3 coding sequence is TGTGCCAGTAGTATAGGTCCCCGTGGCTACACCTTC. Protein: CASSIGPRGYTF.

The chain joins TRBV30 to TRBJ1-6; D not certain. Per the germline V gene, CDR1 is GTSNPN and CDR2 is SVGIG (reference sequence). The CDR3 has 13 residues. Between the trimmed V and J ends, which lost 2 bases and 10 bases, there was a span of 12 bases. The DNA of the CDR3 is TGTGCCTGGAGTCCGTATCCTTTCTCACCCCTCCACTTT. Protein: CAWSPYPFSPLHF.

The chain couples TRBV5-6 to TRBJ1-2; D not resolved. CDR1 is SGHDT, CDR2 YYEEEE, per germline. The germline V and J ends were trimmed by 5 bases and 2 bases, with 7 bases remaining between them. The CDR3 sequence is 12 residues long. This CDR3 is CASSQQNYGYTF. As DNA, the CDR3 is TGTGCCAGCAGTCAACAGAACTATGGCTACACCTTC.

The V and J genes are TRBV7-2 and TRBJ2-2; 9 bases map to TRBD1. Germline CDR1 is SGHTA and CDR2 is FQGNSA. Losses at the gene ends were 2 bases for V and 4 bases for J; bases not matched to a gene: 5. The CDR3 totals 16 residues. The CDR3 sequence is CASSLRGQGSTGELFF. Written as DNA, the CDR3 is TGTGCCAGCAGCTTAAGGGGACAGGGCTCCACCGGGGAGCTGTTTTTT.

V and J are TRBV9 and TRBJ2-1; TRBD2 agrees at 8 bases. After removal of 0 bases from V and 4 bases from J, the junction contained 6 bases not matched to a gene. CDR3 length: 16 amino acids. CDR1 SGDLS and CDR2 YYNGEE come from the germline V gene. CDR3 nucleotides: TGTGCCAGCAGCGTAGTGGCGGGAGGTGGGTACAATGAGCAGTTCTTC. Its translation is CASSVVAGGGYNEQFF.

The V call is TRBV29-1, the J call TRBJ1-5; D ambiguous. V lost 4 bases, J lost 3 bases, and 13 bases lay in between. This CDR3 contains 14 residues. CDR1 and CDR2 from the germline V gene are SQVTM and ANQGSEA. The CDR3 here is CSVAGEGNNQPQHF. The CDR3 DNA reads TGCAGCGTTGCTGGGGAGGGAAACAATCAGCCCCAGCATTTT.

A single count supports this clone. The rearrangement uses TRBV11-2 and TRBJ1-2, with 9 bases matching TRBD1. Germline CDR1 and CDR2: SGHAT and FQNNGV. V shed 5 bases and J 0 bases; nucleotides not matched to a gene: 7. This CDR3 is built from 16 residues. CDR3 region: CASSPRGDRANYGYTF. Written as DNA, the CDR3 is TGTGCCAGCAGCCCCCGGGGGGACAGGGCTAACTATGGCTACACCTTC. Looking up the rest from reference TRBV11-2 and TRBJ1-2 gives the full variable domain: EAGVAQSPRYKIIEKRQSVAFWCNPISGHATLYWYQQILGQGPKLLIQFQNNGVVDDSQLPKDRFSAERLKGVDSTLKIQPAKLEDSAVYLCASSPRGDRANYGYTFGSGTRLTVV.

V usage is TRBV9 and J usage is TRBJ2-3; a weak D match, TRBD1 (5 bases). With 1 base removed from V and 4 bases from J, the gap between germline ends came to 19 bases. CDR1 and CDR2 from the germline V gene are SGDLS and YYNGEE. CDR3 length equals 17 residues. CDR3 DNA sequence: TGTGCCAGCAGCGTATTAGCCGGACACAACGGAGCAGATACGCAGTATTTT. Residues: CASSVLAGHNGADTQYF. The entire variable domain, with the rest obtained from reference TRBV9 and TRBJ2-3, is as follows: DSGVTQTPKHLITATGQRVTLRCSPRSGDLSVYWYQQSLDQGLQFLIQYYNGEERAKGNILERFSAQQFPDLHSELNLSSLELGDSALYFCASSVLAGHNGADTQYFGPGTRLTVL.

The chain recombines TRBV19 with TRBJ1-3; D not resolved. Germline V lookup: CDR1 LNHDA, CDR2 SQIVND (reference sequence). The CDR3 is 15 amino acids. V was shortened by 6 bases and J by 0 bases, with 12 bases between the two germline ends. CDR3 region: CASRTTISSGNTIYF. In DNA, the CDR3 is TGTGCCAGTAGAACTACAATCAGCTCTGGAAACACCATATATTTT.